This T cell receptor beta chain emerged from a study of identical twins. Points from the study as a whole: Conclusions were drawn cross-sectionally by statistical analysis, without following the same donors. Some out-of-frame alpha sequences were shared by twins, and these showed excess low generation probability.

This clonotype turned up a few times. Antigen unknown. cDNA carried unique molecular identifiers, and a universal primer site was added by template switching. MiXCR was run by TCRdb on the 5' RACE reads, yielding one entry per CDR3 protein. The data show a few hundred thousand distinct CDR3 sequences, approximately 8.8% seen once. The V segment lost 0 bases and the J segment 0 bases; nucleotides outside the gene matches: 2. The CDR3 has 16 amino acids. CDR1 MNHEY and CDR2 SVGAGI come from the germline V gene. This sequence joins TRBV6-5 and TRBJ2-3; 8 positions match TRBD2. Sequencing input: naive T cells sorted from blood. This clonotype was sampled from a woman aged 45-65 years in good health. CDR3 bases: TGTGCCAGCAGTTACTCGACTAGCGCGAGCACAGATACGCAGTATTTT. Translating gives CASSYSTSASTDTQYF.